These T cell receptor beta chains were read from a single sample in a study of T-cell memory formation after mild COVID-19. TCRdb reprocessed the 5' RACE reads via MiXCR and lists one record per CDR3 protein. Of roughly 150,000 distinct CDR3 sequences listed, roughly 13% were seen once; the top ten hold more than 3%. The sample was PBMCs or a T cell subset sorted from them (not recorded which). Receptor source: a man between 18 and 35 years old who had mild COVID-19 (a few samples of this study predate the infection). Cell type and time point are not known. The CDR3 runs from the conserved cysteine through the conserved F or W. D genes are given only for firm matches. Clone size is shown for a subset of rows, as once, few, many or a class of expanded clone.

>NA|TRBJ2-3|many|TRBV20-1
TGCAGTGCTCGGTCCCCGGGCACAGATACGCAGTATTTT
CSARSPGTDTQYF
>TRBD1|TRBJ2-2|few|TRBV7-2
TGTGCCAGCAGCTTAGGACAGGGGATTAGCACCGGGGAGCTGTTTTTT
CASSLGQGISTGELFF
>NA|TRBJ1-4|few|TRBV12-3/TRBV12-4
TGTGCCAGCAGTTTTACTCTGGGGCGGGGGAATGAAAAACTGTTTTTT
CASSFTLGRGNEKLFF
>NA|TRBJ2-4|many|TRBV4-1
TGCGCCAGCAGCCGAACCCAGGGGCTGAACAACATTCAGTACTTC
CASSRTQGLNNIQYF
>NA|TRBJ2-3|few|TRBV5-1
TGCGCCAGCAGGACAAGCGGCTTTAGCACAGATACGCAGTATTTT
CASRTSGFSTDTQYF
>NA|TRBJ2-1|few|TRBV6-5
TGTGCCAGCACTAATCTCCTCAGGGGCAGTGAGCAGTTCTTC
CASTNLLRGSEQFF
>TRBD2|TRBJ2-5|few|TRBV20-1
TGCAGTGCTAGTTGGGGGGGTTCGGAGACCCAGTACTTC
CSASWGGSETQYF
>NA|TRBJ2-1|NA|TRBV11-2
TGTGCCAGCAGCCGAACCCCTGGCGGAGTAGGGGATGAGCAGTTCTTC
CASSRTPGGVGDEQFF
>NA|TRBJ2-5|NA|TRBV29-1
TGCAGCGCGCAGAGCGGTCCCCGGACCCAGTACTTC
CSAQSGPRTQYF
>NA|TRBJ2-2|NA|TRBV3-1
TGTGCCAGCAGCCCTCTGGTCACCGGGGAGCTGTTTTTT
CASSPLVTGELFF
>NA|TRBJ1-4|few|TRBV2
TGTGCCAGCAGCAACAGGGCCTTTAATGAAAAACTGTTTTTT
CASSNRAFNEKLFF
>NA|TRBJ1-2|few|TRBV6-5
TGTGCCAGCAGCCCACGTGTCCTCGGGTATGGCTACACCTTC
CASSPRVLGYGYTF
>NA|TRBJ2-7|few|TRBV5-1
TGCGCCAGCAGCCCTCCGTTTCGTTTAAGGGGAGGAGAGCAGTACTTC
CASSPPFRLRGGEQYF
>NA|TRBJ1-2|NA|TRBV29-1
TGCAGCGTTGAAAACTTAGAGAACTATGGCTACACCTTC
CSVENLENYGYTF
>TRBD2|TRBJ2-1|few|TRBV5-1
TGCGCCAGCAGCTTGCCGAGACTAGCGGGGGGTGATGAGCAGTTCTTC
CASSLPRLAGGDEQFF
>TRBD2|TRBJ2-7|once|TRBV7-3
TGTGCCAGCTCAGCGGGGGGTGACGAGCAGTACTTC
CASSAGGDEQYF
>NA|TRBJ2-5|few|TRBV5-1
TGCGCCAGCAGCTTGCGCGTCTTGGGGGAGACCCAGTACTTC
CASSLRVLGETQYF
>TRBD1|TRBJ2-1|many|TRBV11-2
TGTGCCAGCAGCCCCCGGACAGGGGCCTACAATGAGCAGTTCTTC
CASSPRTGAYNEQFF
>TRBD2|TRBJ2-3|many|TRBV5-1
TGCGCCAGCAGAATGACTAGCGACGGTGGGGATACGCAGTATTTT
CASRMTSDGGDTQYF
>TRBD1|TRBJ2-3|NA|TRBV3-1
TGTGCCAGCAGCCACCGGGACAGGGTCCCAGATACGCAGTATTTT
CASSHRDRVPDTQYF
>NA|TRBJ2-1|few|TRBV3-1
TGTGCCAGCAGCCAAGATCTGTCTTCGCATGAGCAGTTCTTC
CASSQDLSSHEQFF
>NA|TRBJ1-5|NA|TRBV6-2/TRBV6-3
TGTGCCAGCAGTTACTCGTCTTGGCGGCCCCAGCATTTT
CASSYSSWRPQHF
>NA|TRBJ2-3|NA|TRBV19
TGTGCCAGTAGTATTCCAGGGAGAGATACGCAGTATTTT
CASSIPGRDTQYF
>TRBD2|TRBJ2-3|NA|TRBV24-1
TGTGCCACCAGTGACCCAGCCCCGCGCGGGGGGCGCGCAGATACGCAGTATTTT
CATSDPAPRGGRADTQYF
>TRBD2|TRBJ2-1|NA|TRBV6-2/TRBV6-3
TGTGCCAGCAGTTACAGGAAGCGGGGGGCCTCCTTCTCCTACAATGAGCAGTTCTTC
CASSYRKRGASFSYNEQFF
>TRBD1|TRBJ1-5|many|TRBV7-2
TGTGCCAGCAGCTTACACAGGGGTTATAGCAATCAGCCCCAGCATTTT
CASSLHRGYSNQPQHF
>NA|TRBJ2-2|few|TRBV12-3/TRBV12-4
TGTGCCAGCGGGCTTCTACAGGGAAACACCGGGGAGCTGTTTTTT
CASGLLQGNTGELFF
>NA|TRBJ1-2|NA|TRBV12-3/TRBV12-4
TGTGCCAGCAGGGCAGGGTATGGCTACACCTTC
CASRAGYGYTF